The text below deals with one T cell receptor beta chain. The antigen is undetermined. These data come from a study of graft-versus-host responses after intestinal transplantation. Study-level background: Recipients got multivisceral, liver-intestinal, or isolated intestinal transplants.

Method: immunoSEQ multiplex PCR; TCRdb's copy keeps in-frame clones and lacks some. The sample has tens of thousands of clones, roughly 91% seen once. The CDR3 length is 15 residues. Germline loops: CDR1 LGHNA, CDR2 YSLEER. V shed 0 bases and J shed 5 bases, with 11 bases lying between them. Sequenced material: unstimulated CD8+ T cells sorted from spleen or lymph node cells, taken before intestinal transplant. The V and J genes are TRBV4-3 and TRBJ2-1, with D possibly matching TRBD1 (5 bases). The sequence came from a human donor who received an intestinal transplant. The DNA for the CDR3 is TGCGCCAGCAGCCAAGATAGGGGCAGCCACAATGAGCAGTTCTTC. The encoded protein is CASSQDRGSHNEQFF.